Below, 9 T cell receptor beta chains from the same sample are listed, as sequenced in a study of control samples from healthy donors and cancer patients. Only in-frame clones appear in the TCRdb table, and some are missing; sequencing was by immunoSEQ multiplex PCR. The table lists about 98,000 clones, more than 75% of them singletons. Sequencing was carried out using blood. These receptors all come from a man aged 60 to 69 in good health.

This rearrangement joins TRBV28 to TRBJ1-4, with D perhaps TRBD1 (6 bases). The CDR3 is 16 residues long. CDR1 MDHEN and CDR2 SYDVKM come from the germline V gene. V was shortened by 6 bases and J by 0 bases, with 14 bases between the two germline ends. The DNA of the CDR3 is TGTGCCAGCAGCTTGAGGGGGGCCGCAACTAATGAAAAACTGTTTTTT. Its protein product is CASSLRGAATNEKLFF. Complete variable domain (other parts from reference TRBV28 and TRBJ1-4): DVKVTQSSRYLVKRTGEKVFLECVQDMDHENMFWYRQDPGLGLRLIYFSYDVKMKEKGDIPEGYSVSREKKERFSLILESASTNQTSMYLCASSLRGAATNEKLFFGSGTQLSVL.

This clone was seen once. The V call is TRBV30, the J call TRBJ2-7, with 8 bases aligning to TRBD2. The ends lost 4 bases at V and 2 bases at J; junction bases unmatched: 7. The CDR3 has 14 residues. Germline CDR1 is GTSNPN and CDR2 is SVGIG (reference sequence). CDR3 loop: CAWNNGGAPYEQYF. The CDR3 DNA follows: TGTGCCTGGAACAACGGGGGGGCTCCCTACGAGCAGTACTTC. Complete variable domain (other parts from reference TRBV30 and TRBJ2-7): SQTIHQWPATLVQPVGSPLSLECTVEGTSNPNLYWYRQAAGRGLQLLFYSVGIGQISSEVPQNLSASRPQDRQFILSSKKLLLSDSGFYLCAWNNGGAPYEQYFGPGTRLTVT.

V usage is TRBV24-1 and J usage is TRBJ1-2, with no clear D. Germline-derived CDR1 and CDR2 are KGHDR and SFDVKD. Trimming stripped 0 bases from V and 8 bases from J, with 3 bases between. This CDR3 is built from 11 residues. CDR3 coding DNA: TGTGCCACCAGTGATTTGATGGGCTACACCTTC. Amino acids: CATSDLMGYTF.

The chain couples TRBV19 to TRBJ1-4; no definite D call. Trimming pared 1 base from V and 0 bases from J, leaving 9 bases between. Germline CDR1 is LNHDA and CDR2 is SQIVND (reference sequence). The CDR3 contains 16 residues. The CDR3, as DNA: TGTGCCAGTAGTATAGGGACTGCTGCAACTAATGAAAAACTGTTTTTT. Its translation is CASSIGTAATNEKLFF.

V and J are TRBV5-6 and TRBJ2-4; D is undetermined. The CDR3 is 13 residues long. The V gene's germline CDR1 is SGHDT and CDR2 YYEEEE. Trimming removed 5 bases from V and 9 bases from J, with 15 bases in between. The DNA for the CDR3 is TGTGCCAGCAGACGGACGACCGGCGGCATTCAGTACTTC. This encodes CASRRTTGGIQYF. The whole variable domain, remainder taken from reference TRBV5-6 and TRBJ2-4, is DAGVTQSPTHLIKTRGQQVTLRCSPKSGHDTVSWYQQALGQGPQFIFQYYEEEERQRGNFPDRFSGHQFPNYSSELNVNALLLGDSALYLCASRRTTGGIQYFGAGTRLSVL.

V usage is TRBV5-1 and J usage is TRBJ2-5; weak D call: TRBD2 (6 bases). The V gene lost 4 bases and the J gene lost 1 base, with 14 bases spanning the gap. This CDR3 region has 15 residues. Germline loops: CDR1 SGHRS, CDR2 YFSETQ. The CDR3 DNA follows: TGCGCCAGCAGCCCCGGCGGGGAAATCCAAGAGACCCAGTACTTC. Its translation is CASSPGGEIQETQYF. The full variable domain, completed using reference TRBV5-1 and TRBJ2-5, is KAGVTQTPRYLIKTRGQQVTLSCSPISGHRSVSWYQQTPGQGLQFLFEYFSETQRNKGNFPGRFSGRQFSNSRSEMNVSTLELGDSALYLCASSPGGEIQETQYFGPGTRLLVL.

The genes are TRBV6-4 and TRBJ2-2; weak D call: TRBD1 (6 bases). Trimming removed 4 bases at V and 1 base at J, with 7 bases between. Germline V gene data show CDR1 as MRHNA and CDR2 as SNTAGT. This CDR3 spans 14 amino acids. This CDR3 reads CASSAGQNTGELFF. DNA of the CDR3: TGTGCCAGCAGTGCGGGACAGAACACCGGGGAGCTGTTTTTT.

J is TRBJ2-1 and V is TRBV10-3, with 9 positions matching TRBD1. CDR1 and CDR2 (germline): ENHRY, SYGVKD. The trim removed 2 bases at V and 6 bases at J, leaving 2 bases unmatched. The CDR3 is 14 amino acids. CDR3 residues: CAISEMGQGNEQFF. The CDR3 nucleotides read TGTGCCATCAGTGAGATGGGACAGGGCAATGAGCAGTTCTTC.

The chain recombines TRBV7-2 with TRBJ2-1, with 7 bases aligning to TRBD2. J lost 4 bases, V lost 4 bases, and 4 bases had no gene match. CDR3 length: 14 residues. Looked up from germline, CDR1 is SGHTA and CDR2 is FQGNSA. The CDR3 nucleotides read TGTGCCAGCAGCTCGGGACTACGATACAATGAGCAGTTCTTC. The encoded protein is CASSSGLRYNEQFF. The whole variable domain, remainder taken from reference TRBV7-2 and TRBJ2-1, is GAGVSQSPSNKVTEKGKDVELRCDPISGHTALYWYRQSLGQGLEFLIYFQGNSAPDKSGLPSDRFSAERTGGSVSTLTIQRTQQEDSAVYLCASSSGLRYNEQFFGPGTRLTVL.